The clone carrying this T cell receptor beta chain was observed a handful of times. Its antigen is still unknown. The data belong to a study of Ad26.COV2.S vaccination and SARS-CoV-2 variants. The overall study: Intramuscular Ad26.COV2.S at 5x10^10 or 1x10^11 viral particles.

Study-wide findings and caveats: After vaccination, reports described spike-specific CD8+ and CD4+ T cell responses as showing substantial breadth.

The treatment here: about 20 received Ad26.COV2.S at low or high dose, single or two shots; a few received placebo; per-sample allocation not given. On day 63 after the first injection, vaccine and placebo recipients gave samples. This adult donor, from Boston, was 18-55 years old. As its vector, the vaccine had Ad26, which expressed Wuhan-strain SARS-CoV-2 spike. This CDR3 contains 13 residues. Per germline, CDR1 MNHEY and CDR2 SVGEGT. V was shortened by 7 bases and J by 4 bases, with 13 bases between the two germline ends. TCRdb's table, derived via immunoSEQ multiplex PCR, lists solely in-frame clones and lacks some. The data contain some 420,000 clones, roughly 90% of them singletons.

The clonotype was recovered from a person between 18 and 65 years old who received the Ad26.COV2.S COVID-19 vaccine or a placebo. The input for sequencing was peripheral blood, taken in a trial of Ad26.COV2.S vaccine versus placebo. The chain links TRBV6-2 or TRBV6-3 to TRBJ2-5; a weak D match, TRBD2 (5 bases). The CDR3 DNA reads TGTGCCAGCACCCCCGCGGGTCTAGAGACCCAGTACTTC. The encoded protein is CASTPAGLETQYF.